This is a list of T cell receptor beta chains from one sample in a study of cytomegalovirus exposure and HLA in healthy donors. Some clones are missing from TCRdb's copy, which holds only in-frame ones; the method was immunoSEQ multiplex PCR. The sample carries around 75,000 clones, roughly 74% recorded once. Source material: PBMCs. The source is a man between 35 and 55 years old in good health and CMV-seronegative. CDR3s include the opening cysteine and the closing phenylalanine or tryptophan. D genes are given only for firm matches. A row's size may be missing; if present it is once, few, many or a size class.

TRBJ2-3 | NA | once | TRBV7-2 | CASRLSGEADTQYF | TGTGCCAGCAGACTCTCCGGGGAAGCAGATACGCAGTATTTT
TRBJ1-6 | NA | once | TRBV5-5 | CASSLLGSGNSPLHF | TGTGCCAGCAGCTTGTTGGGATCGGGGAATTCACCCCTCCACTTT
TRBJ2-7 | NA | few | TRBV28 | CASSLGGRVGEQYF | TGTGCCAGCAGTTTAGGGGGCAGGGTGGGCGAGCAGTACTTC
TRBJ1-2 | NA | NA | TRBV5-1 | CASSLDTPNYGYTF | TGCGCCAGCAGCTTGGACACCCCTAACTATGGCTACACCTTC
TRBJ1-3 | NA | NA | TRBV7-3 | CASSLEGRTSGNTIYF | TGTGCCAGCAGCTTAGAGGGCAGGACCTCTGGAAACACCATATATTTT
TRBJ2-7 | TRBD1 | NA | TRBV5-8 | CASSFSGQGRITYEQYF | TGTGCCAGCAGCTTCTCAGGACAGGGAAGGATCACCTACGAGCAGTACTTC
TRBJ1-1 | NA | few | TRBV2 | CASSDLGGNTEAFF | TGTGCCAGCAGTGACCTCGGAGGCAACACTGAAGCTTTCTTT
TRBJ1-3 | TRBD1 | few | TRBV5-1 | CASSQGDQTGNTIYF | TGCGCCAGCAGCCAGGGGGATCAAACTGGAAACACCATATATTTT
TRBJ1-2 | NA | few | TRBV7-6 | CASSLDFQGGYGYTF | TGTGCCAGCAGCTTAGATTTCCAGGGAGGGTATGGCTACACCTTC
TRBJ2-3 | NA | NA | TRBV4-2 | CASSQEFRQVLDTQYF | TGTGCCAGCAGCCAAGAATTTCGACAGGTCCTTGATACGCAGTATTTT
TRBJ1-5 | NA | NA | TRBV7-9 | CASSITGIDQPQHF | TGTGCCAGCAGCATAACAGGGATCGATCAGCCCCAGCATTTT
TRBJ2-2 | NA | NA | TRBV29-1 | CSVGRGSTGELFF | TGCAGCGTTGGTAGGGGTTCGACCGGGGAGCTGTTTTTT
TRBJ1-6 | NA | NA | TRBV19 | CASRKGNRENSPLHF | TGTGCCAGTAGGAAAGGGAACAGGGAGAATTCACCCCTCCACTTT
TRBJ1-4 | NA | NA | TRBV5-1 | CASSLRGEGEKLFF | TGCGCCAGCAGCTTGAGAGGGGAGGGTGAAAAACTGTTTTTT
TRBJ1-6 | TRBD1 | NA | TRBV5-6 | CASSFPNRGLSPLHF | TGTGCCAGCAGCTTCCCGAACAGGGGGCTTTCACCCCTCCACTTT
TRBJ1-1 | NA | once | TRBV5-4 | CASRTADPPTEAFF | TGTGCCAGCAGGACTGCTGACCCCCCCACTGAAGCTTTCTTT
TRBJ2-5 | TRBD2 | NA | TRBV9 | CASSILAGLQETQYF | TGTGCCAGCAGCATCCTAGCGGGCCTCCAAGAGACCCAGTACTTC
TRBJ1-2 | TRBD1 | once | TRBV11-2 | CASSYSGQNYGYTF | TGTGCCAGCAGCTACTCGGGACAGAACTATGGCTACACCTTC
TRBJ2-1 | NA | once | TRBV6-1 | CASSPTPSSYNEQFF | TGTGCCAGCAGTCCCACTCCGAGCTCCTACAATGAGCAGTTCTTC
TRBJ2-5 | NA | NA | TRBV2 | CASTYQGLDGETQYF | TGTGCCAGCACCTATCAGGGCCTCGACGGAGAGACCCAGTACTTC
TRBJ2-1 | TRBD2 | NA | TRBV5-4 | CASRRLAGKRHEQFF | TGTGCCAGCAGGCGACTAGCGGGAAAAAGGCATGAGCAGTTCTTC
TRBJ2-3 | NA | NA | TRBV6-4 | CASSDGGGDTDTQYF | TGTGCCAGCAGTGACGGCGGGGGCGACACAGATACGCAGTATTTT
TRBJ2-7 | NA | NA | TRBV19 | CASSIQGGTYEQYF | TGTGCCAGTAGTATACAGGGCGGAACCTACGAGCAGTACTTC
TRBJ1-5 | TRBD1 | NA | TRBV7-9 | CASSTGQGSGGNQPQHF | TGTGCCAGTTCGACGGGACAGGGGAGTGGGGGAAATCAGCCCCAGCATTTT